The T cell receptor beta chain under discussion was sequenced for a study of T cell responses to AZD1222 COVID-19 vaccine. The data were produced by immunoSEQ multiplex PCR, yet TCRdb's version contains in-frame clones alone and is incomplete. Of 150,000 to 200,000 clones listed, 80% to 90% are singletons. The J segment lost 5 bases and the V segment lost 7 bases, leaving 9 bases of the junction unmatched. This CDR3 has 16 amino acids. Germline assignment: CDR1 MNHNY and CDR2 SVGAGI (reference sequence). The genes are TRBV6-6 and TRBJ2-3, with TRBD2 matching 13 bases. The TCR comes from an adult who received the AZD1222 COVID-19 vaccine. The source was peripheral blood, collected 28 days after the second AZD1222 dose. CDR3 DNA sequence: TGTGCCAGCACCGGGACTAGCGGGGCTGTGGTAGATACGCAGTATTTT. Translation gives CASTGTSGAVVDTQYF.